This T cell receptor beta chain comes out of a study of CD8 T cells in ankylosing spondylitis. Findings and caveats of the study: Researchers reportedly found disease-linked clones significantly enriched in matched ankylosing spondylitis synovial fluid. Within peripheral blood, clones linked to disease were CD8+ and relatively rare. Within ankylosing spondylitis blood, a TCR beta motif made up of under 10 highly homologous variants appeared to be characteristic.

With regard to this clonotype: Antigen specificity is unknown.

The TCR beta libraries were generated through quantitative 5'-RACE incorporating molecular barcodes. MiXCR, run by TCRdb on the 5' RACE reads, gives a single entry per CDR3 protein. The sample holds 700,000 or so distinct CDR3 sequences, around 20% seen once. The CDR3 extends over 12 amino acids. Per germline, CDR1 SGHRS and CDR2 YFSETQ. Trimming stripped 4 bases from V and 7 bases from J, with 11 bases between. The receptor's source is a male donor with ankylosing spondylitis. Specimen: blood, either unsorted or a sorted T cell fraction (not recorded which). The chain has TRBV5-1 and TRBJ1-1; D possibly corresponds to TRBD1 (5 bases). The CDR3 region is CASSGGTDEAFF. CDR3 bases: TGCGCCAGCAGCGGTGGGACGGATGAAGCTTTCTTT.